The clone carrying this TCR beta chain was detected a few times. The target antigen is unknown. This CDR3 is built from 15 residues. The ends lost 0 bases at V and 8 bases at J; junction bases unmatched: 5. Germline CDR1 reads LNHNV; CDR2 reads YYDKDF (reference sequence). Using RNA transcripts as the source, TCR beta CDR3 regions were amplified. HTBI primers were employed in a first-round RT-PCR of the TCR CDR3. TCRdb re-called the multiplex PCR reads through MiXCR, storing one row per CDR3 protein. The repertoire holds hundreds of thousands of distinct CDR3 sequences, under 25% seen once, with about 35% in the top ten. This entry belongs to a study of T cells in Graves' hyperthyroidism and ophthalmopathy. Study findings and constraints: Blood shared most expanded thyroid clonotypes above 0.001. Model-based prediction identified ophthalmopathy a median approximately 6.2 months prior to its onset.

The source is a man younger than 45 with Graves' ophthalmopathy. The chain couples TRBV15 to TRBJ1-5; 9 nucleotides agree with TRBD1. The sequencing input was blood. CDR3 DNA: TGTGCCACCAGCAGAGACACCAGGACAGGGGAGCCCCAGCATTTT. This translates into CATSRDTRTGEPQHF.